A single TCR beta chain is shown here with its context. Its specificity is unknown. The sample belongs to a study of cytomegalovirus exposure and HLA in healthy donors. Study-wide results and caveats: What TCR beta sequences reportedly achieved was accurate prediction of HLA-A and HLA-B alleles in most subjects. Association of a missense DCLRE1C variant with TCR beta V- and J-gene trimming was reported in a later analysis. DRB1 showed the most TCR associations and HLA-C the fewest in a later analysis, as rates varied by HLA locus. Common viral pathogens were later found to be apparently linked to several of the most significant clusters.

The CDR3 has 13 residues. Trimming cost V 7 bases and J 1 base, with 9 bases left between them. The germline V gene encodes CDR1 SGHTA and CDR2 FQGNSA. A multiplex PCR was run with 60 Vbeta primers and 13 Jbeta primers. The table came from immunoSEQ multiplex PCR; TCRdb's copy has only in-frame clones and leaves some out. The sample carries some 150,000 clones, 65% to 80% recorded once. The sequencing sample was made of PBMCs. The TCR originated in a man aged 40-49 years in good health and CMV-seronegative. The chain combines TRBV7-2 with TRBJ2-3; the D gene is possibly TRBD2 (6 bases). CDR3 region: CASTSSGTDTQYF. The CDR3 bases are TGTGCCAGCACCTCTAGCGGCACAGATACGCAGTATTTT.